This T cell receptor (beta chain) came from a study of blood T cell repertoires in COVID-19. There are 14 residues in the CDR3. The V end was cut by 6 bases, the J end by 2 bases, with 11 bases between. Germline-derived CDR1 and CDR2 are MNHEY and SVGEGT. Generated by immunoSEQ multiplex PCR, the TCRdb table keeps only in-frame clones and is missing some. The table has fewer than 90,000 clones, about 86% seen once. This clonotype was sampled from a man between 65 and 85 years old with active COVID-19. Sequencing was carried out using peripheral blood. The chain links TRBV6-2 or TRBV6-3 to TRBJ2-1; weak D call: TRBD2 (6 bases). The CDR3 coding sequence is TGTGCCAGCAGCCCCGGGAGAGCCTACAATGAGCAGTTCTTC. Encoded protein: CASSPGRAYNEQFF.